The rows below give T cell receptor beta chains drawn from one sample of a study of blood T cell repertoires in COVID-19. The method was immunoSEQ multiplex PCR; TCRdb's version includes in-frame clones alone and lacks a portion of them. The sample lists roughly 290,000 clones, over 75% seen once, with approximately 12% in the top ten. The sample consisted of peripheral blood. The source of these receptors is a woman aged 55 to 70 with acute or convalescent COVID-19. CDR3s include the opening cysteine and the closing phenylalanine or tryptophan. Fields, in order: J gene, D gene, V gene, clone size, CDR3 protein, CDR3 DNA. A D gene is named only where the DNA matches it firmly. Not every row has a clone size; where given, it reads once, few, many or a size class.

>TRBJ2-7|TRBD2|TRBV28|.
CASSLKRTSGGNWYEQYF
TGTGCCAGCAGTTTAAAACGGACTAGCGGGGGGAATTGGTACGAGCAGTACTTC
>TRBJ1-1|.|TRBV6-6|.
CASSYSGFGAEAFF
TGTGCCAGCAGTTACTCAGGGTTCGGGGCTGAAGCTTTCTTT
>TRBJ2-7|.|TRBV15|.
CATSRDLALSYEQYF
TGTGCCACCAGCAGAGACCTAGCGCTCTCCTACGAGCAGTACTTC
>TRBJ1-5|TRBD1|TRBV9|.
CASSPEGGSDQPQHF
TGTGCCAGCAGCCCTGAAGGGGGCTCAGATCAGCCCCAGCATTTT
>TRBJ2-2|TRBD2|TRBV28|.
CASGLARPGELFF
TGTGCCAGCGGACTAGCAAGGCCCGGGGAGCTGTTTTTT
>TRBJ1-5|.|TRBV5-4|few
CASRAGLDQPQHF
TGTGCCAGCAGAGCAGGGTTGGATCAGCCCCAGCATTTT
>TRBJ2-5|TRBD2|TRBV7-2|.
CASSLGPTSGQETQYF
TGTGCCAGCAGCTTAGGCCCGACTAGCGGGCAAGAGACCCAGTACTTC
>TRBJ2-1|.|TRBV28|once
CASGRPAGYNEQFF
TGTGCCAGCGGTCGTCCAGCGGGTTACAATGAGCAGTTCTTC
>TRBJ2-7|TRBD1|TRBV25-1|once
CASSDRDRPYEQYF
TGTGCCAGCAGTGACCGGGACAGGCCCTACGAGCAGTACTTC
>TRBJ2-2|TRBD2|TRBV28|.
CASTGRAGGLGTGELFF
TGTGCCAGCACAGGAAGAGCGGGAGGTCTCGGCACCGGGGAGCTGTTTTTT
>TRBJ2-1|TRBD2|TRBV4-3|.
CASSPFLSGSTANEQFF
TGCGCCAGCAGCCCCTTCCTTAGCGGGAGTACGGCCAATGAGCAGTTCTTC
>TRBJ2-7|.|TRBV6-5|once
CASRRGSYEQYF
TGTGCCAGCAGGCGGGGATCCTACGAGCAGTACTTC
>TRBJ1-1|.|TRBV2|few
CATSSGLTEAFF
TGTGCCACATCCTCAGGGTTAACTGAAGCTTTCTTT
>TRBJ1-5|TRBD1|TRBV28|.
CASRDRGGYSNQPQHF
TGTGCCAGCAGGGACAGGGGGGGCTATAGCAATCAGCCCCAGCATTTT
>TRBJ2-1|TRBD2|TRBV5-6|.
CASSHPTSGSFYEQFF
TGTGCCAGCAGCCACCCGACTAGCGGGAGTTTCTATGAGCAGTTCTTC
>TRBJ1-2|.|TRBV3-1/TRBV3-2|.
CASSHGPLVDGYTF
TGTGCCAGCAGCCACGGTCCCCTGGTGGATGGCTACACCTTC
>TRBJ1-3|TRBD1|TRBV19|.
CASSASDRVSNTIYF
TGTGCCAGTAGTGCCAGCGACAGGGTCTCTAACACCATATATTTT
>TRBJ1-3|.|TRBV27|.
CASSLTGLGNTIYF
TGTGCCAGCAGCCTTACAGGCCTCGGAAACACCATATATTTT
>TRBJ2-1|.|TRBV6-5|once
CASSYVGGRLNNEQFF
TGTGCCAGCAGTTACGTAGGTGGGAGGCTCAACAATGAGCAGTTCTTC
>TRBJ2-5|TRBD1|TRBV3-1/TRBV3-2|.
CASSQTGGRETQYF
TGTGCCAGCAGCCAGACAGGGGGGAGGGAGACCCAGTACTTC
>TRBJ2-7|.|TRBV27|.
CASRPAGSYYEQYF
TGTGCCAGCAGGCCGGCAGGATCATACTACGAGCAGTACTTC
>TRBJ2-3|TRBD2|TRBV29-1|.
CSVAGLAGVADTQYF
TGCAGCGTTGCAGGGCTAGCGGGAGTAGCAGATACGCAGTATTTT
>TRBJ2-3|.|TRBV5-1|.
CASSFGRGTDTQYF
TGCGCCAGCAGCTTCGGCAGGGGCACAGATACGCAGTATTTT
>TRBJ1-5|.|TRBV15|.
CATSRLVGAGRGSQPQHF
TGTGCCACCAGCAGGCTTGTAGGCGCGGGCCGGGGAAGTCAGCCCCAGCATTTT
>TRBJ2-7|.|TRBV28|.
CASSLGWADEQYF
TGTGCCAGCAGCCTTGGTTGGGCAGACGAGCAGTACTTC
>TRBJ2-4|TRBD2|TRBV28|.
CASRRSSGNGKNIQYF
TGTGCCAGCAGGAGGAGCAGCGGGAACGGCAAAAACATTCAGTACTTC
>TRBJ2-1|.|TRBV4-3|.
CASSQDFPQGLAYNEQFF
TGCGCCAGCAGCCAAGATTTCCCTCAGGGATTGGCCTACAATGAGCAGTTCTTC
>TRBJ1-2|.|TRBV7-2|.
CASNSEQANYGYTF
TGTGCCAGCAATTCAGAACAGGCTAACTATGGCTACACCTTC
>TRBJ1-4|.|TRBV4-2|.
CASSQGQGNEKLFF
TGTGCCAGCAGCCAAGGGCAGGGGAATGAAAAACTGTTTTTT
>TRBJ1-1|TRBD1|TRBV6-5|.
CASNLQGGTEAFF
TGTGCCAGCAATTTGCAGGGGGGCACTGAAGCTTTCTTT
>TRBJ1-1|.|TRBV28|.
CASSSLGGADTEAFF
TGTGCCAGCAGCTCTCTCGGTGGGGCGGACACTGAAGCTTTCTTT
>TRBJ2-5|TRBD1|TRBV7-3|.
CASSLTRDRGQETQYF
TGTGCCAGCAGCTTAACGAGGGACAGGGGTCAAGAGACCCAGTACTTC
>TRBJ1-1|.|TRBV21-1|.
CASSKVQGIMNTEAFF
TGTGCCAGCAGCAAAGTACAGGGGATAATGAACACTGAAGCTTTCTTT
>TRBJ2-2|.|TRBV3-1/TRBV3-2|few
CASSPYTGELFF
TGTGCCAGCAGCCCCTACACCGGGGAGCTGTTTTTT
>TRBJ1-2|TRBD1|TRBV7-2|.
CASSDLQGSYGYTF
TGTGCCAGCAGCGACCTACAGGGGTCCTATGGCTACACCTTC
>TRBJ2-2|.|TRBV24-1|.
CATSDLTGELFF
TGTGCCACCAGTGATTTGACAGGGGAGCTGTTTTTT
>TRBJ1-2|.|TRBV6-5|.
CASTQRGGDYGYTF
TGTGCCAGCACCCAACGGGGGGGCGACTATGGCTACACCTTC
>TRBJ2-1|TRBD1|TRBV11-2|.
CASSRTGLQPKFF
TGTGCCAGCAGCCGGACAGGTCTCCAGCCGAAGTTCTTC
>TRBJ2-6|.|TRBV18|.
CASSPPAGYGANVLTF
TGTGCCAGCTCACCACCGGCAGGCTACGGGGCCAACGTCCTGACTTTC
>TRBJ1-2|TRBD1|TRBV10-3|.
CAISGGQDANYGYTF
TGTGCCATCAGTGGCGGACAGGACGCTAACTATGGCTACACCTTC
>TRBJ1-4|TRBD1|TRBV5-6|.
CASSLDSPGQGVDEKLFF
TGTGCCAGCAGCTTGGATAGTCCCGGACAGGGGGTGGATGAAAAACTGTTTTTT
>TRBJ1-3|.|TRBV6-6|.
CASSYSSGVGNTIYF
TGTGCCAGCAGTTACTCGTCAGGGGTCGGAAACACCATATATTTT
>TRBJ2-7|TRBD1|TRBV18|.
CASSLGQGGSYEQYF
TGTGCCAGCTCACTAGGACAGGGGGGGTCCTACGAGCAGTACTTC
>TRBJ2-1|TRBD1|TRBV5-1|few
CASSFGLIGGGYNEQFF
TGCGCCAGCAGCTTTGGGTTGATAGGGGGCGGCTACAATGAGCAGTTCTTC